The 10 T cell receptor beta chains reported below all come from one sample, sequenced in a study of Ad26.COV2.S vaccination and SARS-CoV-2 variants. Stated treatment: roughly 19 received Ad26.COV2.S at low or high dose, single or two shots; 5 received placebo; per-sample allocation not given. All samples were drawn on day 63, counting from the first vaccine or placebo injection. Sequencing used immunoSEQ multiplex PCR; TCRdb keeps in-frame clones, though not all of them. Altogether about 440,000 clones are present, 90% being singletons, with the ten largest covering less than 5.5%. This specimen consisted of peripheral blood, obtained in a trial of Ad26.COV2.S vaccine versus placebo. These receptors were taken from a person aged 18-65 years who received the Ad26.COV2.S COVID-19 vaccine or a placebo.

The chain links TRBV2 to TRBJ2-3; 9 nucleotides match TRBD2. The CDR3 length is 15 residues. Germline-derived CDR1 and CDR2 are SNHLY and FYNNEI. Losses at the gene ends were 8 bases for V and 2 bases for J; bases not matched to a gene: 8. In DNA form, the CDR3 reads TGTGCCAGCCGAAGGCTAGCGGGACTCACAGATACGCAGTATTTT. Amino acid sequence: CASRRLAGLTDTQYF.

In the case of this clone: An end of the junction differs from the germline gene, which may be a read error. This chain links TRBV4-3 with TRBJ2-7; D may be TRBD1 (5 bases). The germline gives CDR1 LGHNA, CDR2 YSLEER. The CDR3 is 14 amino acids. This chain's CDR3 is CTSSQDRGNYEQYF. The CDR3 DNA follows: TGCACCAGCAGCCAAGATAGGGGAAACTACGAGCAGTACTTC.

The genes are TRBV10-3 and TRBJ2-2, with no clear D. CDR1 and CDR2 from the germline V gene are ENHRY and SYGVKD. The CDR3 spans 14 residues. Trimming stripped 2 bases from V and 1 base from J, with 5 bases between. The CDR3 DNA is TGTGCCATCAGTGAGAGCCAGAACACCGGGGAGCTGTTTTTT. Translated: CAISESQNTGELFF.

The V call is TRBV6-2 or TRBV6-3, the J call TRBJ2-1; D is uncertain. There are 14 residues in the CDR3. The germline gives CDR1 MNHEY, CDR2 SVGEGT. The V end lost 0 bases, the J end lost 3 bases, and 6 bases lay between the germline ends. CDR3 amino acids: CASSYSHSYNEQFF. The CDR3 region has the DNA TGTGCCAGCAGTTACTCCCACAGCTACAATGAGCAGTTCTTC.

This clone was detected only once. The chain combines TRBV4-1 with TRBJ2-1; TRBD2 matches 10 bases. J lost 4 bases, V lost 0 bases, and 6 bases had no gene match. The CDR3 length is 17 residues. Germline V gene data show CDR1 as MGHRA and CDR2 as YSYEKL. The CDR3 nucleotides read TGCGCCAGCAGCCAAGAGTCTAGCGGGGGAATATACAATGAGCAGTTCTTC. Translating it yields CASSQESSGGIYNEQFF.

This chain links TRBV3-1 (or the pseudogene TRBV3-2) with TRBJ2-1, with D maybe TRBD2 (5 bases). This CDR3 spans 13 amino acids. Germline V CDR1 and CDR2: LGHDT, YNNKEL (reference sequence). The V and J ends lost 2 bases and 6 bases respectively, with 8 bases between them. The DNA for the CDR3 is TGTGCCAGCAGCCAAATACTAGGCAATGAGCAGTTCTTC. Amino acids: CASSQILGNEQFF.

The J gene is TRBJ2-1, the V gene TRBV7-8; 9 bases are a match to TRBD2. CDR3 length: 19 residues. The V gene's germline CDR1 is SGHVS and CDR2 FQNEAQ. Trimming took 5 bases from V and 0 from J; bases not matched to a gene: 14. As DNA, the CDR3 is TGTGCCAGCAGCCCCACTGGACTAGCGCTGGTAAGCTCCTACAATGAGCAGTTCTTC. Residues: CASSPTGLALVSSYNEQFF.

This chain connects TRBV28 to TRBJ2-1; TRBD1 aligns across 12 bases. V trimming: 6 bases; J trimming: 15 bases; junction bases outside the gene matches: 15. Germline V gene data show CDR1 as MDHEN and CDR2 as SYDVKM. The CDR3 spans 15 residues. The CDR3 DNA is TGTGCCAGCAGCTCCCCAGGGACAGGGGGCCCCCAGCCGTTCTTC. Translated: CASSSPGTGGPQPFF.

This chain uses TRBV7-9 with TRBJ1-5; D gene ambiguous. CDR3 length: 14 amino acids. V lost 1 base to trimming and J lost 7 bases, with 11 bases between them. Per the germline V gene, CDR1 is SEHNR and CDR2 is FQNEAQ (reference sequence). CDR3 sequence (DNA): TGTGCCAGCAGCTTAGGAGGGTTGGGACAGCCCCAGCATTTT. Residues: CASSLGGLGQPQHF.

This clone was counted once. CDR3 DNA: TGCGCCAGCAGATACCGGGACAGCCAAGAGACCCAGTACTTC. Amino acids: CASRYRDSQETQYF. The rearrangement uses TRBV5-1 and TRBJ2-5; the match to TRBD1 covers 7 bases. Looked up from germline, CDR1 is SGHRS and CDR2 is YFSETQ. The J segment lost 1 base and the V segment lost 5 bases, leaving 5 bases of the junction unmatched. The CDR3 runs 14 residues.